This T cell receptor (beta chain) derives from a study of T cell responses to AZD1222 COVID-19 vaccine. The germline V gene has CDR1 SQVTM and CDR2 ANQGSEA. V was shortened by 2 bases and J by 4 bases, with 6 bases between the two germline ends. This CDR3 region has 12 residues. Libraries were prepared by immunoSEQ multiplex PCR; TCRdb keeps only in-frame clonotypes and omits some of them. The sample includes about 86,000 clones, about 88% of them seen just once. The receptor was isolated from an adult who received the AZD1222 COVID-19 vaccine. The rearrangement uses TRBV29-1 and TRBJ2-1; D is ambiguous. This sample comprised peripheral blood, obtained 28 days after the second AZD1222 dose. As DNA, the CDR3 is TGCAGCGTTGAACGAGGTTACAATGAGCAGTTCTTC. Translation gives CSVERGYNEQFF.